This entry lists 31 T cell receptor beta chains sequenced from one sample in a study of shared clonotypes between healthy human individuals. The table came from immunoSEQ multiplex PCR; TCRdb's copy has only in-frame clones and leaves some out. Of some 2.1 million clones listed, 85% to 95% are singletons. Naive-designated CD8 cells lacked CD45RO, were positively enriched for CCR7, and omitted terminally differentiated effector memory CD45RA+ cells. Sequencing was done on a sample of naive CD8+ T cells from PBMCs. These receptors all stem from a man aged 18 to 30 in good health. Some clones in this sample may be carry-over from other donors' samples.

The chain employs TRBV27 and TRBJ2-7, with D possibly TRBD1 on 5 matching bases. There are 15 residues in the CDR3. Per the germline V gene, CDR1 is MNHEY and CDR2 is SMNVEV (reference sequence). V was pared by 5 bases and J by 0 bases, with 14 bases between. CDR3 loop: CASSPLEGVSYEQYF. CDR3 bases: TGTGCCAGCAGTCCCCTAGAAGGGGTCTCCTACGAGCAGTACTTC.

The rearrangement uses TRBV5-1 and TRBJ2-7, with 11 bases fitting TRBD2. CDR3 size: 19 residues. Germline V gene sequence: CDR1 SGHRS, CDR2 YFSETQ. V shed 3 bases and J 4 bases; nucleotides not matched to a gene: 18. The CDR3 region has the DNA TGCGCCAGCAGCTCTCGCCTATCCCGGACTAGCGGGTATCGATACGAGCAGTACTTC. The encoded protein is CASSSRLSRTSGYRYEQYF.

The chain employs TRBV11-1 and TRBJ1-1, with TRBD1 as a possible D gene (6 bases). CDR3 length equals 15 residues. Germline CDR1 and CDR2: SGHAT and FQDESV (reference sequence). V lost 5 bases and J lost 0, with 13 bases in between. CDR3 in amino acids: CASSPGGDMNTEAFF. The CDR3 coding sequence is TGTGCCAGCAGCCCTGGGGGGGACATGAACACTGAAGCTTTCTTT.

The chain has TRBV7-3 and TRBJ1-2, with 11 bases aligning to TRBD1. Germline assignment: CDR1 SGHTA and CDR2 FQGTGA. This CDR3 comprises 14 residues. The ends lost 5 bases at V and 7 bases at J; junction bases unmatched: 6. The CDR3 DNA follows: TGTGCCAGCAGCGTCGGACAGGGGGCTGTTGGCTACACCTTC. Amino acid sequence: CASSVGQGAVGYTF.

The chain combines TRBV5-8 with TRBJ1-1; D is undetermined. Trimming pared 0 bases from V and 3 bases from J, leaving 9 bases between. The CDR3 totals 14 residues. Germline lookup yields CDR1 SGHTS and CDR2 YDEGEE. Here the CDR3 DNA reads TGTGCCAGCAGCTTGGGGTCGTGGGACACTGAAGCTTTCTTT. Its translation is CASSLGSWDTEAFF. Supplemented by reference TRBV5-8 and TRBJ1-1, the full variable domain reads EAGVTQSPTHLIKTRGQQATLRCSPISGHTSVYWYQQALGLGLQFLLWYDEGEERNRGNFPPRFSGRQFPNYSSELNVNALELEDSALYLCASSLGSWDTEAFFGQGTRLTVV.

The CDR3 coding sequence is TGCGCCAGCAGCCAAGAAGAGCGGGGCTCCTACGAGCAGTACTTC. As protein: CASSQEERGSYEQYF. The chain couples TRBV4-3 to TRBJ2-7, with TRBD2 matching over 7 bases. Germline V CDR1 and CDR2: LGHNA, YSLEER. The CDR3 runs to 15 residues. J gave up 0 bases and V 0 bases, and 2 bases lay outside the gene matches.

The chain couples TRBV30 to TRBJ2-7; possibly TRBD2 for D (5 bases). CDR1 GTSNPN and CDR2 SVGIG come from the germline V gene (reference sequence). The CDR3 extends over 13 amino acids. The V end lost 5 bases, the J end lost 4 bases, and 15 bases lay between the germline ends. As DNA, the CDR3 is TGTGCCTGGGCAAGTAGCACGGGGTACGAGCAGTACTTC. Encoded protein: CAWASSTGYEQYF.

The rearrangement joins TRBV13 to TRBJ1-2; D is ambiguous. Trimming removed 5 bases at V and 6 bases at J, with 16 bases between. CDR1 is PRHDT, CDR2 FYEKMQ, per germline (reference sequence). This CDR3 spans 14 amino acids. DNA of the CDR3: TGTGCCAGCAGCCCGGGTCCCCGACGAAATGGCTACACCTTC. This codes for CASSPGPRRNGYTF.

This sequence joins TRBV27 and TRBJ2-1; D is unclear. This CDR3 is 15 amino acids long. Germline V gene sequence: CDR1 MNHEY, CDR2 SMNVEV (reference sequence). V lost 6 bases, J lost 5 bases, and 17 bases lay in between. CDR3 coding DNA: TGTGCCAGCAGCTGGGCCGGATGGGAAAACAATGAGCAGTTCTTC. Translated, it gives CASSWAGWENNEQFF.

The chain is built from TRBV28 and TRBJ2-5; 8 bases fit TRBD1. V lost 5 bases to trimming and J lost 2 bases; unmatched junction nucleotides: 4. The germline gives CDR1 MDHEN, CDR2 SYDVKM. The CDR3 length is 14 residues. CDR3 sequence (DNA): TGTGCCAGCAGTAACGGACAGGGTCAAGAGACCCAGTACTTC. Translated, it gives CASSNGQGQETQYF.

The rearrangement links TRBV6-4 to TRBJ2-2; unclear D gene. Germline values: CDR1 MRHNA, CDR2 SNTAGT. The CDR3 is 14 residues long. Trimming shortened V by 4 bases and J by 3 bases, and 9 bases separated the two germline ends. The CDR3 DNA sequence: TGTGCCAGCAGTGGGGGTCCTGACACCGGGGAGCTGTTTTTT. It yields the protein CASSGGPDTGELFF.

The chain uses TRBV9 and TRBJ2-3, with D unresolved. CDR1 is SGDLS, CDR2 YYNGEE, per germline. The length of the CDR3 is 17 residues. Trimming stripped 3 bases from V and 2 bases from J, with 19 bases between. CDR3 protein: CASSGVSQLTNTDTQYF. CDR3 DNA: TGTGCCAGCAGCGGCGTATCCCAGTTAACAAACACAGATACGCAGTATTTT.

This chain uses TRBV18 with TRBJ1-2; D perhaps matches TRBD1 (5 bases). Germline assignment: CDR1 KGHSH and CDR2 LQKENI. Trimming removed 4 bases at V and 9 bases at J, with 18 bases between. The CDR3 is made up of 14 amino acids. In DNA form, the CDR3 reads TGTGCCAGCTCACTAGAGGGACCGGAATTTAGCTACACCTTC. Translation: CASSLEGPEFSYTF.

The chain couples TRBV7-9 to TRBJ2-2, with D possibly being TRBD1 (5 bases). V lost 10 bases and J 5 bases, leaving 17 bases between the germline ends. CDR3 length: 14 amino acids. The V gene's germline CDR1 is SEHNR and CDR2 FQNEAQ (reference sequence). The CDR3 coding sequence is TGTGCCACCTCCGGCGGCAGGGTGACCGGGGAGCTGTTTTTT. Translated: CATSGGRVTGELFF.

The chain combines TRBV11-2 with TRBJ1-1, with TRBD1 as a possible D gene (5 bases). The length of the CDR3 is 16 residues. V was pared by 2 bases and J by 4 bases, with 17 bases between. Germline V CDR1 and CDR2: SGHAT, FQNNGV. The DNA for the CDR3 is TGTGCCAGCAGCTTATTTAAAATTCAGGGTTTCACTGAAGCTTTCTTT. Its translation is CASSLFKIQGFTEAFF.

The CDR3 sequence is CASSASGGLGEKLFF. CDR3 sequence (DNA): TGTGCCAGCAGCGCCAGTGGGGGGTTAGGGGAAAAACTGTTTTTT. This sequence joins TRBV9 and TRBJ1-4; TRBD1 might be the D (5 bases). The ends were cut back, 3 bases at V and 8 bases at J, with 17 bases in the middle. CDR1 is SGDLS, CDR2 YYNGEE, per germline. The CDR3 loop spans 15 amino acids.

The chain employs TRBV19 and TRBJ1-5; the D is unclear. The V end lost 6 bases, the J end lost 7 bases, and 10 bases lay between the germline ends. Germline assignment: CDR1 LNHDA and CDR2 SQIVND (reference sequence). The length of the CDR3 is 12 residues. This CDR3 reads CASSPKGQPQHF. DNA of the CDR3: TGTGCCAGTAGCCCGAAAGGCCAGCCCCAGCATTTT.

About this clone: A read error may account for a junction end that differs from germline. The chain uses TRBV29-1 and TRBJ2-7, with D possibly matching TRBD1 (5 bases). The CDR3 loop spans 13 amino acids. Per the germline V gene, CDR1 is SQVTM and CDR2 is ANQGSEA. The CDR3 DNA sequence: TGCAGCGCTGAAACCTCAGGGCACGGCGAGCAGTACTTC. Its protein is CSAETSGHGEQYF.

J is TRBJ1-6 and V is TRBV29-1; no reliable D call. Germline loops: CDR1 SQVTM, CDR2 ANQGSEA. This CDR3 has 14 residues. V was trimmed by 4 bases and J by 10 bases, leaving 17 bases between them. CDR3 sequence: CSVVDGPGGSPLHF. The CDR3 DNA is TGCAGCGTTGTGGATGGACCGGGAGGCTCACCCCTCCACTTT.

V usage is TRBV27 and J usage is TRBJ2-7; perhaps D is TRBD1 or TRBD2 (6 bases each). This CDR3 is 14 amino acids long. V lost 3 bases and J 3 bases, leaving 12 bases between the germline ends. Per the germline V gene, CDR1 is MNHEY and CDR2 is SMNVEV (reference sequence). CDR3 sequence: CASSLGGTSYEQYF. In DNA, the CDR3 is TGTGCCAGCAGTTTGGGCGGGACAAGCTACGAGCAGTACTTC.

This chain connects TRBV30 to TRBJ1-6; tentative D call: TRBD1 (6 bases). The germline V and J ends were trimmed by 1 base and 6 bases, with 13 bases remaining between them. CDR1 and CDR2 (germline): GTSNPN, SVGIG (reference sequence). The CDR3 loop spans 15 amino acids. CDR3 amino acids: CAWSDGQFSNSPLHF. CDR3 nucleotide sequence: TGTGCCTGGAGTGACGGACAGTTTTCTAATTCACCCCTCCACTTT.

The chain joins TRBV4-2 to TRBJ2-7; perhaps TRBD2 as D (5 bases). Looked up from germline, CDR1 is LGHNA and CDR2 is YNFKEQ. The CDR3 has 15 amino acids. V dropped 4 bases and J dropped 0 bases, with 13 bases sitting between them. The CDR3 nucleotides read TGTGCCAGCAGCCTGGAGATGGGGAGCTCCTACGAGCAGTACTTC. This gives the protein CASSLEMGSSYEQYF.

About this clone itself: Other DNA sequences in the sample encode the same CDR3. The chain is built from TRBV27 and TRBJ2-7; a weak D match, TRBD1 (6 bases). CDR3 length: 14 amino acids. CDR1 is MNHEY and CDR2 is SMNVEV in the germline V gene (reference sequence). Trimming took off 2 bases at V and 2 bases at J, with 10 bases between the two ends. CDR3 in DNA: TGTGCCAGCAGTTTAGGCCAGGGGACCTACGAGCAGTACTTC. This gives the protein CASSLGQGTYEQYF.

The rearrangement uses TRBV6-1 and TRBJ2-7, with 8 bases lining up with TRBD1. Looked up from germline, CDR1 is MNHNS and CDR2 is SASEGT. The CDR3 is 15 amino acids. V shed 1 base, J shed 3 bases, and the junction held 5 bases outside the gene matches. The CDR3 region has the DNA TGTGCCAGCAGTGAAGGGCCAGGGGGCCTCTACGAGCAGTACTTC. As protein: CASSEGPGGLYEQYF.

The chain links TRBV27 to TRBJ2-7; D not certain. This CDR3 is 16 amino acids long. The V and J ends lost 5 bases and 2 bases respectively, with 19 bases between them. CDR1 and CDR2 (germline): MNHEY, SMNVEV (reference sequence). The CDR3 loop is CASSHYALTVTYEQYF. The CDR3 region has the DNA TGTGCCAGCAGTCACTATGCGCTGACGGTTACCTACGAGCAGTACTTC.

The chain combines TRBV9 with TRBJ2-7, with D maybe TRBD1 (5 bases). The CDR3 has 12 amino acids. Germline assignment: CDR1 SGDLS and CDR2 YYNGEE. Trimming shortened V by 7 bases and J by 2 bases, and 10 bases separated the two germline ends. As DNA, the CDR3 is TGTGCCAGCGGCTCAGGGACCTACGAGCAGTACTTC. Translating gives CASGSGTYEQYF.

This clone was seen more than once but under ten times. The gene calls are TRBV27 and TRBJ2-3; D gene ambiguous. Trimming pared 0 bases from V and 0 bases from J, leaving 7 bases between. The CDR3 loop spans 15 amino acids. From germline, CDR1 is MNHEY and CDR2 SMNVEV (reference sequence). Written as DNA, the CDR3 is TGTGCCAGCAGTTTATCATCAGCGAGCACAGATACGCAGTATTTT. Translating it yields CASSLSSASTDTQYF.

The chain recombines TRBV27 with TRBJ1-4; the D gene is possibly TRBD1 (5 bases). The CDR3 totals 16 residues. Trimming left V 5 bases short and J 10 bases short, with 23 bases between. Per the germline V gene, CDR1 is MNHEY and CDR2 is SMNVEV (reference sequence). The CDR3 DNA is TGTGCCAGCAGTCTCACTCATTGGGACGGGACGGCAAAACTGTTTTTT. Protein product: CASSLTHWDGTAKLFF.

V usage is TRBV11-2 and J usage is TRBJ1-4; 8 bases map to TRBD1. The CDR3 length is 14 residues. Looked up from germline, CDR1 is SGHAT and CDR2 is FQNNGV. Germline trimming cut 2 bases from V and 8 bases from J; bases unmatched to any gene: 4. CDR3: CASSLNRGGEKLFF. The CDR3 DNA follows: TGTGCCAGCAGCTTAAACAGGGGGGGCGAAAAACTGTTTTTT.

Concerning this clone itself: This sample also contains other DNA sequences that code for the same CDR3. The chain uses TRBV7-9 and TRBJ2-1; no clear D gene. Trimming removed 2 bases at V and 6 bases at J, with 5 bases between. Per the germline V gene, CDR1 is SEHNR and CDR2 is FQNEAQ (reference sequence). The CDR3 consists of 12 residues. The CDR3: CASSLSGNEQFF. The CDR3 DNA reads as TGTGCCAGCAGCTTATCGGGCAATGAGCAGTTCTTC. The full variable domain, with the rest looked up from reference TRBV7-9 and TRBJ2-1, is DTGVSQNPRHKITKRGQNVTFRCDPISEHNRLYWYRQTLGQGPEFLTYFQNEAQLEKSRLLSDRFSAERPKGSFSTLEIQRTEQGDSAMYLCASSLSGNEQFFGPGTRLTVL.

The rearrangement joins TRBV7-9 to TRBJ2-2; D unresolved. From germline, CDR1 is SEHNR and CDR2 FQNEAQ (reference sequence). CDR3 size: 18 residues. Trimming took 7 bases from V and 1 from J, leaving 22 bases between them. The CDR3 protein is CASIYSPDVKLNTGELFF. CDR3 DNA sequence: TGTGCCAGCATCTATTCGCCCGACGTCAAGCTGAACACCGGGGAGCTGTTTTTT.